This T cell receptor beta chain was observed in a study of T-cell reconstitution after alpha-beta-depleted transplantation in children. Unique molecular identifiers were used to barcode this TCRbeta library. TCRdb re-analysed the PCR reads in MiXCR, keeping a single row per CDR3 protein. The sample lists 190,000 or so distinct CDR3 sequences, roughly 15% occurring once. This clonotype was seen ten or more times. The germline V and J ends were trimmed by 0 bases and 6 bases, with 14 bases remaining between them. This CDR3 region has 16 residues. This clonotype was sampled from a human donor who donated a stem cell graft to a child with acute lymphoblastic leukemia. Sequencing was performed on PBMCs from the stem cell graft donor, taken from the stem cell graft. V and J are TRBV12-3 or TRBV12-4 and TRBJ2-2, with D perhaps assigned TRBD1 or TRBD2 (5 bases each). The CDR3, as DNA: TGTGCCAGCAGTTTAGCGGGGGTCGGTAGCCCCGGGGAGCTGTTTTTT. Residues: CASSLAGVGSPGELFF.